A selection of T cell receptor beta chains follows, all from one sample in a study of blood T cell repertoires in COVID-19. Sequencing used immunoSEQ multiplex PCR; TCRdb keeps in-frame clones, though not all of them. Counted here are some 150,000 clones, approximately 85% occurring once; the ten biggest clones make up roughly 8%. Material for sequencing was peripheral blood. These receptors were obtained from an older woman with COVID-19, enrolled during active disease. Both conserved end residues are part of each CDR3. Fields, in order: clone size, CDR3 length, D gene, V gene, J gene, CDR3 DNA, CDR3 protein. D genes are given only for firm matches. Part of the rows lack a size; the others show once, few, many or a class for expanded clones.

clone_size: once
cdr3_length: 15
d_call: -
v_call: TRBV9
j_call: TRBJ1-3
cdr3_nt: TGTGCCAGCAGCGTAGACGGGAGCTCTGGAAACACCATATATTTT
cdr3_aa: CASSVDGSSGNTIYF

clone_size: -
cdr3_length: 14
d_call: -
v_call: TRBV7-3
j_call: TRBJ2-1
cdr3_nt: TGTGCCAGCAGCTCGGCTGCTGGGGGGAATGAGCAGTTCTTC
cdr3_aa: CASSSAAGGNEQFF

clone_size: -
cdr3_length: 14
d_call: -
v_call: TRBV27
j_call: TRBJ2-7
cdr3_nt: TGTGCCAGCAGGGCTCAGGATTTACCCTACGAGCAGTACTTC
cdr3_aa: CASRAQDLPYEQYF

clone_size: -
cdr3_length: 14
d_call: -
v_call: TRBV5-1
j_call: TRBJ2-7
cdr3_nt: TGCGCCAGCAAATCCGCCCAGAACCCCTACGAGCAGTACTTC
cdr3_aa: CASKSAQNPYEQYF

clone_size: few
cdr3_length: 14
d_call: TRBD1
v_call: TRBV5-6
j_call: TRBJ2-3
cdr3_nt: TGTGCCAGCAGCCCTGGACAGGGGGCCGATACGCAGTATTTT
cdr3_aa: CASSPGQGADTQYF

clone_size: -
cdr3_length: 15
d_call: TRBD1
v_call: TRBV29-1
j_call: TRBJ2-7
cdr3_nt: TGCAGCGTTGAACGCACTGCCGGGACAGGGTCCGAGCAGTACTTC
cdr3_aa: CSVERTAGTGSEQYF

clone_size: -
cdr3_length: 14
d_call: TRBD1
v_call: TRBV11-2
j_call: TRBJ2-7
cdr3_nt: TGTGCCAGCAGCTTAGGACAGGGGGGATACGAGCAGTACTTC
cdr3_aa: CASSLGQGGYEQYF

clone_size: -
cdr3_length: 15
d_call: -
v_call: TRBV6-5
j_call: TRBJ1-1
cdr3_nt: TGTGCCAGCAGTTACTCAGGGCAGGGAAGGACTGAAGCTTTCTTT
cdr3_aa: CASSYSGQGRTEAFF

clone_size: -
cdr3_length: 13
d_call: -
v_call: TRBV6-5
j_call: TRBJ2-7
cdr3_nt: TGTGCCAGCAGTTATTCCGGGGGTTTCGAGCAGTACTTC
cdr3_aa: CASSYSGGFEQYF

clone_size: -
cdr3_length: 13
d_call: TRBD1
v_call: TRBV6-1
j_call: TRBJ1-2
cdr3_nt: TGTGCCAGCAGTGAAATGGGACAGGGAACAGAATACTTC
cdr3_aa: CASSEMGQGTEYF

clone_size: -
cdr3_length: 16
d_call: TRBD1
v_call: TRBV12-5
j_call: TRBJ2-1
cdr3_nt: TGTGCTAGTGCGTGGACAGGTGGGGGTGTGGTCGATGAGCAGTTCTTC
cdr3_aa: CASAWTGGGVVDEQFF

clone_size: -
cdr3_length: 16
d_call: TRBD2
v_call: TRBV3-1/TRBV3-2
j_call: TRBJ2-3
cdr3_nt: TGTGCCAGCAGCCTAGGACTAGCGTCGGACACAGATACGCAGTATTTT
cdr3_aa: CASSLGLASDTDTQYF

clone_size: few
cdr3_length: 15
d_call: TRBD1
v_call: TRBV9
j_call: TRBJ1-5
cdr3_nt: TGTGCCAGCAGCGTAGACGGGACAGGGAATCAGCCCCAGCATTTT
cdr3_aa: CASSVDGTGNQPQHF

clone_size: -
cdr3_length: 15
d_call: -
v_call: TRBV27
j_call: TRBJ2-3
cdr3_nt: TGTGCCAGCAGTAAAAGTCTGGAGTGGGCAGATACGCAGTATTTT
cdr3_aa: CASSKSLEWADTQYF

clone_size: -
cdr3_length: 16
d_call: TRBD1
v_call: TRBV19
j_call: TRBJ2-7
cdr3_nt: TGTGCCAGTAGTATGGGACAGGGGTTTTTGGCCTACGAGCAGTACTTC
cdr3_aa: CASSMGQGFLAYEQYF

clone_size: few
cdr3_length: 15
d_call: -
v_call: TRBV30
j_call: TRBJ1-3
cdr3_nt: TGTGCCTGGAGTGTACGCAGGTCCTCTGGAAACACCATATATTTT
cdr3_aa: CAWSVRRSSGNTIYF

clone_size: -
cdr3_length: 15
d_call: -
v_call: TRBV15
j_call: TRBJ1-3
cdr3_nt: TGTGCCACCAGCCCCGGGGGGAACTCTGGAAACACCATATATTTT
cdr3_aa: CATSPGGNSGNTIYF

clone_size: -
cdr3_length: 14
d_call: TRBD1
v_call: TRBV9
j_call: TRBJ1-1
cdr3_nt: TGTGCCAGCAGCTCGGGACAGCAGAACACTGAAGCTTTCTTT
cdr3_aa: CASSSGQQNTEAFF

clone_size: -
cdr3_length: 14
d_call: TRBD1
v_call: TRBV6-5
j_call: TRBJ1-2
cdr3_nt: TGTGCCAGCAGTCGGGACAGAAGCTTGGGCGGCTACACCTTC
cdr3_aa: CASSRDRSLGGYTF

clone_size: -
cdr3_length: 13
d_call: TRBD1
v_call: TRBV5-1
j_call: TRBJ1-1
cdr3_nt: TGCGCCAGCAGCTTGGAGGACAGGGCTGAAGCTTTCTTT
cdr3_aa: CASSLEDRAEAFF

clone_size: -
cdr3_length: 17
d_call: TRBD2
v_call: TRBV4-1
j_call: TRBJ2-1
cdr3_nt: TGCGCCAGCAGCCAACCATCGACTAGCGGGGAATACAATGAGCAGTTCTTC
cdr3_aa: CASSQPSTSGEYNEQFF

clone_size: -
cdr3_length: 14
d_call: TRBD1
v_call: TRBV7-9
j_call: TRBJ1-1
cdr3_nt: TGTGCCAGCAGCCCGCGGGACAGGGAAACTGAAGCTTTCTTT
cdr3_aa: CASSPRDRETEAFF